This section outlines one T cell receptor beta chain sequence together with its context. These data originate in a study of blood T cell repertoires in COVID-19. Overall study: PBMCs, B-cell-depleted T cells, or T cells were the source of the cDNA or gDNA that made up the material.

V dropped 3 bases and J dropped 0 bases, with 12 bases sitting between them. Germline-derived CDR1 and CDR2 are MNHNS and SASEGT. The CDR3 spans 15 residues. Only in-frame clones appear in the TCRdb table, and some are missing; sequencing was by immunoSEQ multiplex PCR. Of about 250,000 clones listed, approximately 83% were seen once; the top ten hold 15% to 17%. Followed longitudinally, the Seattle patients had been enrolled during active infection. The clonotype was recovered from a person between 70 and 80 years old with COVID-19, enrolled during active disease. Sequencing was carried out using peripheral blood. The V and J genes are TRBV6-1 and TRBJ2-7; perhaps TRBD1 as D (5 bases). The chain's CDR3 is CASSDAGSNSYEQYF. The CDR3 bases are TGTGCCAGCAGTGACGCAGGGTCGAACTCCTACGAGCAGTACTTC.